This TCR beta chain originates from a study of regulatory T cells in long-lasting Graves disease. About the research overall: Treatment with antithyroid drugs for over 5 years, together with positive TSH receptor antibodies, meant persistent Graves' disease.

Construction of TCR beta libraries relied on iRepertoire HTBI primers and on Arm-PCR targeting CDR3 regions. TCRdb reprocessed the multiplex PCR reads via MiXCR and lists one record per CDR3 protein. The table includes roughly 490,000 distinct CDR3 sequences, approximately 23% detected once. Time point described: persistent/refractory GD, antithyroid drugs over 5 years with positive TRAb. There was RNA extracted from PBMCs, and the TCR library was made from it. Patients with Graves' disease were diagnosed by American Thyroid Association guidelines. As a group, patients came from one endocrinology department in Xi'an, China. This clonotype has a count of ten or more. Its antigen remains unidentified. Regarding the study as a whole: With persistent disease, TRBV28, TRBJ1-2 and TRBJ2-5 were the favored segments.

Trimming pared 6 bases from V and 8 bases from J, leaving 10 bases between. The CDR3 consists of 11 residues. Source: peripheral blood mononuclear cells (PBMCs), taken when the disease was refractory, from a patient treated with antithyroid drugs. This sequence originates from a female donor with Graves disease. The V gene is TRBV12-3 or TRBV12-4, the J gene TRBJ1-1; the D gene is possibly TRBD1 (5 bases). CDR3 bases: TGTGCCAGCAGGATAAAGGGGGAAGCTTTCTTT. Translation: CASRIKGEAFF.